Listed below are T cell receptor beta chains from one sample, sequenced in a study of blood T cell repertoires in COVID-19. TCRdb keeps only in-frame clones here, not all; method: immunoSEQ multiplex PCR. The sample has fewer than 300,000 clones; 80% to 95% are singletons. Sequenced: peripheral blood. These TCRs come from a woman aged 25-40 years with COVID-19, enrolled during active disease. CDR3s include the opening cysteine and the closing phenylalanine or tryptophan. A D gene is named only where the DNA matches it firmly. Clone size appears in some rows only: once, few, many, or a class for an expanded clone.

v_gene	d_gene	abundance	j_gene	CDR3aa	CDR3nt
TRBV30	.	.	TRBJ1-1	CAWSVRSEAFF	TGTGCCTGGAGTGTTCGGTCTGAAGCTTTCTTT
TRBV10-3	TRBD2	.	TRBJ2-7	CATGTSGSHYEQYF	TGTGCCACCGGGACTAGCGGGAGTCACTACGAGCAGTACTTC
TRBV25-1	.	.	TRBJ1-5	CASSPPGGQSNQPQHF	TGTGCCAGCAGTCCTCCAGGCGGACAGAGCAATCAGCCCCAGCATTTT
TRBV18	TRBD1	.	TRBJ1-2	CASSPGQDYGYTF	TGTGCCAGCTCCCCAGGACAGGACTATGGCTACACCTTC
TRBV5-6	.	.	TRBJ1-3	CASSFGQLFSGNTIYF	TGTGCCAGCAGCTTCGGACAGCTCTTCTCTGGAAACACCATATATTTT
TRBV7-8	.	.	TRBJ1-3	CASSSGETNTIYF	TGTGCCAGCAGTTCAGGGGAGACAAACACCATATATTTT
TRBV2	TRBD2	.	TRBJ2-7	CASSWLAGNAVGYEQYF	TGTGCCAGCAGTTGGCTAGCGGGAAACGCAGTCGGATACGAGCAGTACTTC
TRBV7-2	TRBD2	.	TRBJ2-7	CASSLTGLAGYEQYF	TGTGCCAGCAGCTTAACGGGACTAGCGGGGTACGAGCAGTACTTC
TRBV27	TRBD2	once	TRBJ2-1	CASSYGLAGANEQFF	TGTGCCAGCAGTTACGGACTAGCGGGAGCCAATGAGCAGTTCTTC
TRBV30	.	.	TRBJ1-6	CAWNPPSSYNSPLHF	TGTGCCTGGAATCCCCCGAGCTCCTATAATTCACCCCTCCACTTT
TRBV5-1	TRBD2	.	TRBJ2-3	CASSLALAGARSTDTQYF	TGCGCCAGCAGCTTGGCTCTAGCGGGAGCCCGGAGCACAGATACGCAGTATTTT
TRBV27	.	.	TRBJ1-1	CASSVHRVSEAFF	TGTGCCAGCAGTGTTCACAGGGTGAGTGAAGCTTTCTTT
TRBV3-1/TRBV3-2	TRBD2	.	TRBJ2-5	CASSQRTGGLETQYF	TGTGCCAGCAGCCAAAGGACGGGAGGCTTAGAGACCCAGTACTTC
TRBV5-1	TRBD2	.	TRBJ2-1	CASSSGLGTYNEQFF	TGCGCCAGCAGCTCCGGACTAGGGACCTACAATGAGCAGTTCTTC
TRBV27	TRBD1	.	TRBJ1-1	CASSIGTGEGAFF	TGTGCCAGCAGTATAGGGACAGGGGAAGGGGCTTTCTTT
TRBV7-9	.	.	TRBJ2-1	CASSPRTDYNEQFF	TGTGCCAGCAGTCCACGGACAGACTACAATGAGCAGTTCTTC
TRBV21-1	.	.	TRBJ2-1	CASSKARTTHYNEQFF	TGTGCCAGCAGCAAAGCCAGGACTACACATTACAATGAGCAGTTCTTC
TRBV9	TRBD2	.	TRBJ2-1	CASSVAGTSVNEQFF	TGTGCCAGCAGCGTAGCCGGGACTAGCGTCAATGAGCAGTTCTTC
TRBV30	.	.	TRBJ1-5	CAWTAGAGQPQHF	TGTGCCTGGACTGCGGGGGCTGGTCAGCCCCAGCATTTT
TRBV11-1	.	.	TRBJ1-1	CASSLARGGKGAFF	TGTGCCAGCAGCTTAGCCCGCGGAGGGAAAGGAGCTTTCTTT
TRBV11-3	TRBD1	.	TRBJ2-1	CASSQGQGSNEQFF	TGTGCCAGCAGCCAGGGACAGGGGTCCAATGAGCAGTTCTTC
TRBV5-4	TRBD1	.	TRBJ2-7	CASSLAATGADEQYF	TGTGCCAGCAGCTTGGCCGCGACAGGGGCTGACGAGCAGTACTTC
TRBV25-1	.	.	TRBJ1-3	CASTMWGLGNTIYF	TGTGCCAGCACCATGTGGGGGCTTGGAAACACCATATATTTT
TRBV10-3	TRBD2	.	TRBJ2-5	CATSPLAGGGETQYF	TGTGCCACCTCCCCCTTAGCGGGAGGAGGAGAGACCCAGTACTTC
TRBV6-4	.	once	TRBJ1-2	CASSDGSYGYTF	TGTGCCAGCAGTGACGGCAGCTATGGCTACACCTTC
TRBV9	.	.	TRBJ2-5	CASSPDGSRETQYF	TGTGCCAGCAGTCCCGATGGTAGTCGAGAGACCCAGTACTTC
TRBV18	TRBD2	.	TRBJ2-7	CASSLAGEGYEQYF	TGTGCCAGCTCACTAGCGGGAGAGGGCTACGAGCAGTACTTC
TRBV6-4	.	once	TRBJ2-2	CASSDSANTGELFF	TGTGCCAGCAGTGACAGCGCGAACACCGGGGAGCTGTTTTTT
TRBV29-1	.	.	TRBJ1-1	CSVARQLDEAFF	TGCAGCGTTGCAAGACAGTTGGATGAAGCTTTCTTT
TRBV5-6	.	.	TRBJ1-3	CASRLGGTFSGNTIYF	TGTGCCAGCAGACTCGGGGGGACTTTCTCTGGAAACACCATATATTTT
TRBV6-5	.	.	TRBJ2-5	CASSYMQGETQYF	TGTGCCAGCAGTTACATGCAGGGAGAGACCCAGTACTTC
TRBV4-2	TRBD2	.	TRBJ2-1	CASSQEDSGGTYNEQFF	TGTGCCAGCAGCCAAGAAGATAGCGGGGGAACCTACAATGAGCAGTTCTTC
TRBV9	.	.	TRBJ2-1	CASSVGGLAYNEQFF	TGTGCCAGCAGCGTGGGCGGGTTGGCCTACAATGAGCAGTTCTTC
TRBV18	TRBD1	.	TRBJ1-4	CASSPTITGGASNEKLFF	TGTGCCAGCTCCCCCACGATAACAGGGGGCGCTTCTAATGAAAAACTGTTTTTT
TRBV28	TRBD1	.	TRBJ1-4	CASSFAGTGNEKLFF	TGTGCCAGCAGTTTCGCCGGGACAGGGAATGAAAAACTGTTTTTT
TRBV9	.	.	TRBJ1-3	CASSVEARAGNTIYF	TGTGCCAGCAGCGTAGAGGCGAGGGCTGGAAACACCATATATTTT
TRBV4-1	.	.	TRBJ2-3	CASSQGAYGDTQYF	TGCGCCAGCAGCCAGGGGGCCTACGGAGATACGCAGTATTTT
TRBV5-1	.	.	TRBJ2-6	CASSLVYSGANVLTF	TGCGCCAGCAGCTTGGTTTACTCTGGGGCCAACGTCCTGACTTTC
TRBV7-2	.	.	TRBJ1-4	CASSQGRKLFF	TGTGCCAGCAGCCAAGGGAGGAAACTGTTTTTT
TRBV27	.	once	TRBJ2-3	CASSSLGGDTDTQYF	TGTGCCAGCAGTTCTCTCGGCGGGGACACAGATACGCAGTATTTT
TRBV5-1	.	.	TRBJ2-3	CASSPGKNRVAGDTQYF	TGCGCCAGCAGCCCTGGGAAAAACAGGGTTGCGGGAGATACGCAGTATTTT
TRBV10-3	TRBD1	.	TRBJ1-5	CAISERQGGDQPQHF	TGTGCCATCAGTGAAAGACAGGGTGGGGATCAGCCCCAGCATTTT
TRBV7-8	.	.	TRBJ2-7	CASSLGPGQTSREYEQYF	TGTGCCAGCAGCTTAGGACCGGGACAGACATCACGGGAGTACGAGCAGTACTTC
TRBV5-1	TRBD1	.	TRBJ1-6	CASSLDSNRGITDNSPLHF	TGCGCCAGCAGCTTGGATTCTAACAGGGGGATCACGGATAATTCACCCCTCCACTTT
TRBV19	.	.	TRBJ1-1	CASTGMTTEAFF	TGTGCCAGTACAGGGATGACCACTGAAGCTTTCTTT
TRBV4-1	TRBD1	.	TRBJ1-2	CASSQWTGGDGYTF	TGCGCCAGCAGCCAATGGACAGGGGGAGATGGCTACACCTTC